Below, 17 T cell receptor beta chains from the same sample are listed, as sequenced in a study of cytotoxic CD8 clonotypes in ibrutinib-treated CLL. The assay was immunoSEQ multiplex PCR, and TCRdb's table has in-frame clones only and misses some. The sample lists roughly 190,000 clones; over 55% were seen once. Sequences were derived from PBMCs, sampled after 24 months of ibrutinib treatment. The origin of the receptors is a human donor with chronic lymphocytic leukemia.

V is TRBV28 and J is TRBJ2-1, with D maybe TRBD2 (6 bases). The germline gives CDR1 MDHEN, CDR2 SYDVKM. The CDR3 consists of 15 residues. V was clipped by 8 bases and J by 7 bases, with 21 bases between them. The CDR3 here is CASQSSLGGINEQFF. The CDR3 DNA is TGTGCCAGCCAATCGAGTCTAGGCGGGATAAATGAGCAGTTCTTC. Full variable domain (remainder filled in from reference TRBV28 and TRBJ2-1): DVKVTQSSRYLVKRTGEKVFLECVQDMDHENMFWYRQDPGLGLRLIYFSYDVKMKEKGDIPEGYSVSREKKERFSLILESASTNQTSMYLCASQSSLGGINEQFFGPGTRLTVL.

V and J are TRBV28 and TRBJ2-5, with TRBD1 identical over 11 bases. This CDR3 spans 19 amino acids. From germline, CDR1 is MDHEN and CDR2 SYDVKM. V lost 4 bases, J lost 5 bases, and 18 bases stayed unmatched. The CDR3 DNA reads TGTGCCAGCAGTTCAGATATACCCCTGGACAGGGGGCATATTGAGACCCAGTACTTC. Its protein is CASSSDIPLDRGHIETQYF.

The chain has TRBV7-3 and TRBJ2-7; D possibly corresponds to TRBD2 (5 bases). V was trimmed by 6 bases and J by 6 bases, leaving 15 bases between them. The V gene's germline CDR1 is SGHTA and CDR2 FQGTGA. This CDR3 has 13 residues. CDR3 residues: CASSFGIGREQYF. For the CDR3, the DNA is TGTGCCAGCAGTTTCGGGATAGGTCGCGAGCAGTACTTC.

The V and J genes are TRBV4-3 and TRBJ1-1; 10 nucleotides line up with TRBD1. The CDR3 runs to 16 residues. CDR1 is LGHNA and CDR2 is YSLEER in the germline V gene. After removal of 3 bases from V and 5 bases from J, the junction contained 9 bases not matched to a gene. The CDR3 region has the DNA TGCGCCAGCAGCCATGATCCGGGACAGGGGAGAACTGAAGCTTTCTTT. It encodes CASSHDPGQGRTEAFF.

To note about this clone: The junction departs from the called germline gene at one end, perhaps through a read error. This sequence joins TRBV7-2 and TRBJ2-1, with D uncertain. The CDR3 runs to 10 residues. Per germline, CDR1 SGHTA and CDR2 FQGNSA. CDR3 region: CASSLVVLIF. Here the CDR3 DNA reads TGTGCCAGCAGCTTAGTGGTGCTAATCTTC.

The chain couples TRBV4-2 to TRBJ1-2, with 10 bases that match TRBD1. V lost 1 base to trimming and J lost 5 bases; unmatched junction nucleotides: 4. This CDR3 region has 15 residues. The germline V gene has CDR1 LGHNA and CDR2 YNFKEQ. CDR3 nucleotide sequence: TGTGCCAGCAGCCAAGCCGGACAGGGGGGGTATGGCTACACCTTC. This codes for CASSQAGQGGYGYTF.

The chain joins TRBV11-3 to TRBJ1-1; D gene uncertain. The CDR3 is made up of 13 amino acids. The V end lost 1 base, the J end lost 1 base, and 4 bases lay between the germline ends. Germline V CDR1 and CDR2: SGHNT, YENEEA. The CDR3 sequence is CASSLGGNTEAFF. For the CDR3, the DNA is TGTGCCAGCAGCTTAGGAGGGAACACTGAAGCTTTCTTT.

The chain links TRBV9 to TRBJ2-7; D call uncertain. Germline V gives CDR1 SGDLS, CDR2 YYNGEE. V was pared by 0 bases and J by 1 base, with 14 bases between. The CDR3 runs to 16 residues. The CDR3 is CASSVASGLYSYEQYF. CDR3 nucleotides: TGTGCCAGCAGCGTAGCGTCCGGGCTCTATTCCTACGAGCAGTACTTC.

The genes are TRBV30 and TRBJ1-5; TRBD1 matches at 9 bases. The CDR3 length is 13 residues. CDR1 and CDR2 from the germline V gene are GTSNPN and SVGIG (reference sequence). V was pared by 5 bases and J by 3 bases, with 2 bases of the junction left unmatched. The CDR3 protein is CAWGTGNNQPQHF. In DNA, the CDR3 is TGTGCCTGGGGGACAGGGAACAATCAGCCCCAGCATTTT.

The J gene is TRBJ2-7, the V gene TRBV7-9; the D is unclear. The germline V and J ends were trimmed by 4 bases and 5 bases, with 12 bases remaining between them. The CDR3 has 13 amino acids. The germline gives CDR1 SEHNR, CDR2 FQNEAQ (reference sequence). The CDR3 nucleotides read TGTGCCAGCAGCTCCGACCCGAGCCACGAGCAGTACTTC. Its protein is CASSSDPSHEQYF. The variable domain in full, completed from reference TRBV7-9 and TRBJ2-7, reads DTGVSQNPRHKITKRGQNVTFRCDPISEHNRLYWYRQTLGQGPEFLTYFQNEAQLEKSRLLSDRFSAERPKGSFSTLEIQRTEQGDSAMYLCASSSDPSHEQYFGPGTRLTVT.

The sample holds one count of this clone. The chain couples TRBV27 to TRBJ2-1; D gene uncertain. This CDR3 has 20 residues. Germline V lookup: CDR1 MNHEY, CDR2 SMNVEV (reference sequence). The ends were cut back, 3 bases at V and 1 base at J, with 25 bases in the middle. The chain's CDR3 is CASSFGRHPSTPTSYNEQFF. The DNA of the CDR3 is TGTGCCAGCAGTTTTGGACGACACCCCTCTACGCCTACATCCTACAATGAGCAGTTCTTC.

The chain has TRBV29-1 and TRBJ2-1; 12 bases agree with TRBD2. Trimming at V came to 3 bases and at J to 7 bases, leaving 10 bases not matched to a gene. This CDR3 is built from 16 residues. The germline V gene has CDR1 SQVTM and CDR2 ANQGSEA. CDR3 sequence: CSVDDRGLAGRNEQFF. The CDR3 region has the DNA TGCAGCGTTGATGATAGGGGACTAGCGGGTAGGAATGAGCAGTTCTTC.

On this clone: Relative to the germline gene, one junction end is altered; a read error may explain this. J is TRBJ1-2 and V is TRBV5-8; D perhaps matches TRBD1 (5 bases). Germline assignment: CDR1 SGHTS and CDR2 YDEGEE. CDR3 size: 13 residues. The CDR3 loop reads CTSSFGQGYGYTF. The CDR3, as DNA: TGTACCAGCAGCTTCGGTCAGGGCTATGGCTACACCTTC. Full variable domain (outside the CDR3, taken from reference TRBV5-8 and TRBJ1-2): EAGVTQSPTHLIKTRGQQATLRCSPISGHTSVYWYQQALGLGLQFLLWYDEGEERNRGNFPPRFSGRQFPNYSSELNVNALELEDSALYLCTSSFGQGYGYTFGSGTRLTVV.

The chain carries TRBV27 and TRBJ2-7; 9 positions agree with TRBD1. With 7 bases clipped from V and 3 bases from J, the junction kept 16 bases outside the gene matches. The CDR3 sequence is 17 residues long. The germline V gene has CDR1 MNHEY and CDR2 SMNVEV (reference sequence). The CDR3 protein is CASTPFHRDRDIYEQYF. CDR3 coding DNA: TGTGCCAGCACCCCTTTCCACCGGGACAGGGATATCTACGAGCAGTACTTC.

J is TRBJ2-7 and V is TRBV28, with D possibly being TRBD1 (6 bases). The CDR3 extends over 15 amino acids. Germline CDR1 and CDR2: MDHEN and SYDVKM. With 4 bases removed from V and 0 bases from J, the gap between germline ends came to 13 bases. The CDR3 loop is CASSSSGTSSYEQYF. CDR3 nucleotides: TGTGCCAGCAGTTCATCCGGGACAAGCTCCTACGAGCAGTACTTC.

There are a few counts of this clone. V gene TRBV2 combines with J gene TRBJ2-7; D is possibly TRBD2 (5 bases). The CDR3 length is 14 residues. The V end was cut by 3 bases, the J end by 0 bases, with 9 bases between. Germline CDR1 and CDR2: SNHLY and FYNNEI. CDR3 sequence (DNA): TGTGCCAGCAGTGAGCTAGCAGACTCCTACGAGCAGTACTTC. It specifies CASSELADSYEQYF.

The genes are TRBV27 and TRBJ1-1, with a possible D match to TRBD1 (5 bases). Germline V gene lookup returns CDR1 MNHEY and CDR2 SMNVEV (reference sequence). CDR3 length equals 13 residues. V gave up 2 bases and J gave up 5 bases, with 9 bases separating them. CDR3: CASSLGPGTEAFF. CDR3 coding DNA: TGTGCCAGCAGTTTAGGGCCAGGGACTGAAGCTTTCTTT.